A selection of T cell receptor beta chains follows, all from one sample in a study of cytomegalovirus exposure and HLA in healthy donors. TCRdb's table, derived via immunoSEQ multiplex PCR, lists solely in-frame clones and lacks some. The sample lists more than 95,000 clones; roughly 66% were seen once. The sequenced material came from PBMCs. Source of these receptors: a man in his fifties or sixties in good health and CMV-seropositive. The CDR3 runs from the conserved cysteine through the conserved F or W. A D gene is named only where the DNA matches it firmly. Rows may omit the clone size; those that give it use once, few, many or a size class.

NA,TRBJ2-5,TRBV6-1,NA,CASSDNRPLETQYF,TGTGCCAGCAGTGACAACAGGCCCCTGGAGACCCAGTACTTC
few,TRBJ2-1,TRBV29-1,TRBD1,CSVARGQVYEQFF,TGCAGCGTCGCCAGGGGACAGGTCTATGAGCAGTTCTTC
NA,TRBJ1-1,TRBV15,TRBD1,CATSADREIQAEAFF,TGTGCCACCAGCGCCGACAGGGAAATCCAGGCTGAAGCTTTCTTT
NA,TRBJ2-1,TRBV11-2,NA,CASSYTTGGGDFF,TGTGCCAGCAGCTATACTACCGGGGGAGGCGACTTCTTC
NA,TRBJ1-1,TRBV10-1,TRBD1,CASSPGTGGRLAFF,TGCGCCAGCAGTCCCGGGACAGGGGGCCGGTTGGCTTTCTTT
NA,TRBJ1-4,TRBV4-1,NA,CASSQGPQGTGEKLFF,TGCGCCAGCAGCCAAGGGCCGCAGGGTACGGGTGAAAAACTGTTTTTT
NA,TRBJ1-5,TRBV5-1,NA,CASSLDGQNSQPQHF,TGCGCCAGCAGCTTGGACGGACAGAACTCGCAGCCCCAGCATTTT
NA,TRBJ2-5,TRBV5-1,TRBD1,CASRQTGGQETQYF,TGCGCCAGCAGGCAAACAGGGGGCCAAGAGACCCAGTACTTC
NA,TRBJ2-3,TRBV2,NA,CASSGKGGIPDTQYF,TGTGCCAGCAGTGGAAAGGGGGGGATCCCAGATACGCAGTATTTT
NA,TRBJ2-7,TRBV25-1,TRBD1,CASSELQGFYEQYF,TGTGCCAGCAGTGAGCTACAGGGGTTCTACGAGCAGTACTTC
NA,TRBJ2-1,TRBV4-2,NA,CASSQQNEQFF,TGTGCCAGCAGCCAACAGAATGAGCAGTTCTTC
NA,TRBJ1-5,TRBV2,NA,CASTGQKADQPQHF,TGTGCCAGTACTGGACAAAAGGCGGATCAGCCCCAGCATTTT
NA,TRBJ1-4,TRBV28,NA,CASSSPSNEKLFF,TGTGCCAGCAGTTCCCCCTCTAATGAAAAACTGTTTTTT
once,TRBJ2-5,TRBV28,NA,CASSSAGASEETQYF,TGTGCCAGCAGTTCTGCGGGGGCAAGTGAGGAGACCCAGTACTTC
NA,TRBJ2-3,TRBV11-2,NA,CASSFDPPPETQYF,TGTGCCAGCAGCTTCGATCCCCCTCCCGAGACGCAGTATTTT
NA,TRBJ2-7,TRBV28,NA,CASSLVASGDYEQYF,TGTGCCAGCAGTTTAGTTGCCAGCGGAGACTACGAGCAGTACTTC
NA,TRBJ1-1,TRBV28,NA,CASSSSLAGTTEAFF,TGTGCCAGCAGTTCTTCCTTAGCGGGGACCACTGAAGCTTTCTTT
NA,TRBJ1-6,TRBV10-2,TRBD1,CASSGWDTSRGYNSPLHF,TGCGCCAGCAGTGGTTGGGACACCTCCAGGGGGTATAATTCACCCCTCCACTTT
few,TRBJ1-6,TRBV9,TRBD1,CASSVSGTANSPLHF,TGTGCCAGCAGCGTGTCTGGGACAGCGAATTCACCCCTCCACTTT
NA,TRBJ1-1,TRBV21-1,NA,CASSIGAPNTEAFF,TGTGCCAGCAGCATAGGAGCCCCGAACACTGAAGCTTTCTTT
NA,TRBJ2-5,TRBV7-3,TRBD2,CASSLREGETQYF,TGTGCCAGCAGCTTAAGGGAGGGAGAGACCCAGTACTTC
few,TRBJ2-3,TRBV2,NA,CASSEGPGESDTQYF,TGTGCCAGCAGTGAAGGGCCAGGGGAGTCAGATACGCAGTATTTT
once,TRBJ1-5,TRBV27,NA,CASFERWRNQPQHF,TGTGCCAGCTTCGAAAGATGGCGCAATCAGCCCCAGCATTTT
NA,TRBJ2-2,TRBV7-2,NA,CASSLGGDTGELFF,TGTGCCAGCAGCTTAGGCGGAGACACCGGGGAGCTGTTTTTT
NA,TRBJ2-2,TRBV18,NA,CASSPQGGNTGELFF,TGTGCCAGCTCGCCCCAGGGGGGGAACACCGGGGAGCTGTTTTTT
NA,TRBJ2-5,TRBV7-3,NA,CASSPGQFFEETQYF,TGTGCCAGCAGCCCCGGACAGTTTTTTGAAGAGACCCAGTACTTC
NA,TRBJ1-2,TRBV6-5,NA,CASSYSGEGYGYTF,TGTGCCAGCAGTTACTCAGGGGAGGGCTATGGCTACACCTTC
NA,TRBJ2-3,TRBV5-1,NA,CASSPLRPDTDTQYF,TGCGCCAGCAGCCCGCTCCGCCCAGACACAGATACGCAGTATTTT
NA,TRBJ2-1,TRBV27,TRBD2,CASSLWLAGWDEQFF,TGTGCCAGCAGTTTGTGGCTAGCGGGGTGGGATGAGCAGTTCTTC
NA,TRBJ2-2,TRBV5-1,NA,CASSFSEGPNTGELFF,TGCGCCAGCAGCTTCTCGGAGGGACCGAACACCGGGGAGCTGTTTTTT
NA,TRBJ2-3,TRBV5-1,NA,CASSLAGKTGDTQYF,TGCGCCAGCAGCTTGGCGGGGAAAACCGGAGATACGCAGTATTTT
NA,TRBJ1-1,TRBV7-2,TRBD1,CASSFTGGTEAFF,TGTGCCAGCAGCTTCACAGGGGGCACTGAAGCTTTCTTT
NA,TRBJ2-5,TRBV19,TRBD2,CASTVGLAGLETQYF,TGTGCCAGTACCGTAGGACTAGCGGGGTTAGAGACCCAGTACTTC